In its sample, the clone carrying this T cell receptor (beta chain) was seen many times. Its target is unknown. V lost 1 base to trimming and J lost 4 bases, with 8 bases between them. CDR3 size: 13 residues. Looked up from germline, CDR1 is SGHVS and CDR2 is FQNEAQ. This sample is drawn from a study of CD8 T cells in ankylosing spondylitis. Study-level findings and limits: Disease-linked clones displayed a CD8+ phenotype and appeared relatively rarely in peripheral blood. Clones tied to disease were said to be significantly enriched in matched ankylosing spondylitis synovial fluid. Reactive arthritis synovial fluid and blood were previously reported to contain some motif variants. What seemed typical of ankylosing spondylitis blood was a TCR beta motif built from under 10 highly homologous variants.

Via MiXCR, TCRdb re-called the 5' RACE reads, giving one row per CDR3 protein. The sample lists hundreds of thousands of distinct CDR3 sequences; over 9.5% were seen once. The TCR sequence derives from a male donor with ankylosing spondylitis. This chain uses TRBV7-8 with TRBJ2-7; D not certain. The material sequenced was blood, either unsorted or a sorted T cell fraction (not recorded which). The CDR3 loop is CASSLVALYEQYF. Written as DNA, the CDR3 is TGTGCCAGCAGCTTAGTAGCTCTTTACGAGCAGTACTTC.